These 14 T cell receptor beta chains came from one sample sequenced in a study of spatial heterogeneity in lung cancer. Study results and limitations: Expanded alpha and beta TCR counts within tumors tracked tumor mutation counts.

Antigens for these TCRs are unknown. TCRdb analysed the 5' RACE reads with MiXCR anew, one entry per CDR3 protein. Of about 9,800 distinct CDR3 sequences in the sample, approximately 49% were seen once. Time point indicated: sample taken at primary tumor resection. The sequencing here drew on lung tumor tissue, taken at surgery. These receptors all come from a female donor with early-stage non-small cell lung cancer.

This clonotype was seen a handful of times. The chain couples TRBV7-2 to TRBJ2-1, with 8 bases lining up with TRBD2. Per germline, CDR1 SGHTA and CDR2 FQGNSA. V lost 2 bases and J lost 8; bases outside the gene matches: 8. The CDR3 extends over 15 amino acids. The CDR3 loop is CASSLSRGGPDEQFF. The CDR3, as DNA: TGTGCCAGCAGCTTAAGCCGGGGGGGCCCTGATGAGCAGTTCTTC.

The chain is built from TRBV20-1 and TRBJ2-1, with unresolved D. V was cut by 3 bases and J by 8 bases, with 11 bases left in between. Germline CDR1 is DFQATT and CDR2 is SNEGSKA (reference sequence). This CDR3 contains 12 residues. In nucleotides, the CDR3 is TGCAGTGCTAGTATGGCCGAGGATGAGCAGTTCTTC. Amino acids: CSASMAEDEQFF.

This chain uses TRBV7-9 with TRBJ2-7; TRBD1 agrees at 9 bases. CDR1 is SEHNR and CDR2 is FQNEAQ in the germline V gene (reference sequence). The CDR3 extends over 14 amino acids. The ends lost 9 bases at V and 3 bases at J; junction bases unmatched: 9. The CDR3 nucleotides are TGTGCCAGAAGTCCGGGACAGGGAGACTACGAGCAGTACTTC. It is translated as CARSPGQGDYEQYF.

J is TRBJ1-4 and V is TRBV2; 7 positions match TRBD1. Germline values: CDR1 SNHLY, CDR2 FYNNEI. V dropped 5 bases and J dropped 7; count of bases not matched to a gene: 7. This CDR3 is 14 amino acids long. The CDR3 reads CASSLRQGGEKLFF. The CDR3 nucleotides read TGTGCCAGCAGTCTCCGACAGGGAGGTGAAAAACTGTTTTTT.

V usage is TRBV6-1 and J usage is TRBJ2-7; D call uncertain. The CDR3 runs to 12 residues. The germline CDR1 and CDR2 sequences are MNHNS and SASEGT. Trimming removed 5 bases at V and 2 bases at J, with 7 bases between. The CDR3 here is CASSPITYEQYF. CDR3 bases: TGTGCCAGCAGTCCCATTACCTACGAGCAGTACTTC.

This clonotype showed up just once. At one end the junction does not follow the germline gene, possibly because of a read error. The gene calls are TRBV10-3 and TRBJ2-4; D is perhaps TRBD1 (5 bases). Germline CDR1 is ENHRY and CDR2 is SYGVKD. The CDR3 extends over 13 amino acids. In DNA form, the CDR3 reads TGTGCCATCAGTGAGTCGGCCGGTGGCCTCCAGGGATTC. This codes for CAISESAGGLQGF.

This rearrangement joins TRBV12-3 or TRBV12-4 to TRBJ1-1, with D maybe TRBD1 (6 bases). The ends were cut back, 3 bases at V and 1 base at J, with 9 bases in the middle. The CDR3 has 14 residues. The CDR3 DNA reads as TGTGCCAGCAGTTTGTGGGGACAGAACACTGAAGCTTTCTTT. It encodes CASSLWGQNTEAFF.

The chain joins TRBV11-2 to TRBJ1-1; D is unresolved. In germline, CDR1 is SGHAT, CDR2 FQNNGV. V lost 5 bases and J lost 2, with 12 bases in between. The CDR3 has 14 residues. CDR3 in DNA: TGTGCCAGCAGCACTTTGACACCTAACACTGAAGCTTTCTTT. This translates into CASSTLTPNTEAFF.

The chain employs TRBV5-1 and TRBJ1-6; 9 nucleotides match TRBD1. CDR3 length equals 15 residues. J lost 10 bases, V lost 1 base, and 6 bases had no gene match. Germline V gives CDR1 SGHRS, CDR2 YFSETQ. The CDR3 region is CASSLTGTGISPLHF. CDR3 sequence (DNA): TGCGCCAGCAGCTTGACCGGGACAGGGATATCACCCCTCCACTTT.

The chain combines TRBV7-6 with TRBJ2-2, with no clear D. V was shortened by 5 bases and J by 3 bases, with 7 bases between the two germline ends. This CDR3 is built from 13 residues. Germline CDR1 and CDR2: SGHVS and FNYEAQ. CDR3 DNA sequence: TGTGCCAGCAGCCCAACCTACACCGGGGAGCTGTTTTTT. It is translated as CASSPTYTGELFF.

The chain links TRBV5-5 to TRBJ1-1; D unresolved. In germline, CDR1 is SGHKS, CDR2 YYEKEE (reference sequence). The CDR3 totals 13 residues. Trimming stripped 4 bases from V and 7 bases from J, with 14 bases between. Here the CDR3 DNA reads TGTGCCAGCAGCCAAGGGAACTACGATGAAGCTTTCTTT. Amino acid sequence: CASSQGNYDEAFF.

The genes are TRBV28 and TRBJ2-7; 10 positions agree with TRBD1. Trimming took 6 bases from V and 4 from J; bases not matched to a gene: 6. Germline-derived CDR1 and CDR2 are MDHEN and SYDVKM. This CDR3 region has 14 residues. In nucleotides, the CDR3 is TGTGCCAGCAGCTCTCGGGACAGGGGATACGAGCAGTACTTC. It specifies CASSSRDRGYEQYF.

The chain carries TRBV28 and TRBJ1-5; D might be TRBD1 (5 bases). The CDR3 extends over 13 amino acids. Looked up from germline, CDR1 is MDHEN and CDR2 is SYDVKM. V gave up 7 bases and J gave up 2 bases, with 9 bases separating them. In nucleotides, the CDR3 is TGTGCCAGCACACGAGGGGGCAATCAGCCCCAGCATTTT. Translating gives CASTRGGNQPQHF.

This sequence joins TRBV11-1 and TRBJ2-7; D remains ambiguous. Trimming removed 5 bases at V and 0 bases at J, with 2 bases between. This CDR3 comprises 11 residues. Germline loops: CDR1 SGHAT, CDR2 FQDESV (reference sequence). In nucleotides, the CDR3 is TGTGCCAGCAGCGACTCCTACGAGCAGTACTTC. As protein: CASSDSYEQYF.